This TCR beta chain was retrieved from a study of T cell changes during pregnancy in multiple sclerosis. Germline V CDR1 and CDR2: LNHDA, SQIVND (reference sequence). Trimming cost V 4 bases and J 7 bases, with 13 bases left between them. The CDR3 has 13 amino acids. The repertoire was sequenced with immunoSEQ multiplex PCR; TCRdb's copy has only in-frame clones and lacks some. Of more than 80,000 clones listed, 90% to 95% are singletons. The input for sequencing was peripheral blood, taken in the second trimester of pregnancy. The chain combines TRBV19 with TRBJ2-5; D gene ambiguous. The sequence came from a female donor with multiple sclerosis, enrolled in a pregnancy study. The DNA for the CDR3 is TGTGCCAGTAGTACCGGGTACGCCGGGACCCAGTACTTC. Translating it yields CASSTGYAGTQYF.